Each of the 20 T cell receptor beta chains below was sequenced from the same sample in a study of T cell responses to AZD1222 COVID-19 vaccine. Libraries were prepared by immunoSEQ multiplex PCR; TCRdb keeps only in-frame clonotypes and omits some of them. The sample has around 64,000 clones; roughly 85% are singletons. The sequencing here drew on peripheral blood, taken 28 days after the second AZD1222 dose. These receptors all stem from an adult who received the AZD1222 COVID-19 vaccine.

This sequence joins TRBV6-6 and TRBJ2-1, with D perhaps matching TRBD1 or TRBD2 (5 bases each). Germline lookup yields CDR1 MNHNY and CDR2 SVGAGI (reference sequence). This CDR3 comprises 12 residues. The ends were cut back, 5 bases at V and 12 bases at J, with 14 bases in the middle. Here the CDR3 DNA reads TGTGCCAGCAGTCGGACCCAGGGACCGCAGTTCTTC. This codes for CASSRTQGPQFF.

This chain's CDR3 is CAWRVKGNTEAFF. CDR3 nucleotides: TGTGCCTGGAGAGTCAAGGGGAACACTGAAGCTTTCTTT. The gene calls are TRBV30 and TRBJ1-1, with D uncertain. This CDR3 region has 13 residues. Trimming cost V 3 bases and J 1 base, with 9 bases left between them. The germline V gene encodes CDR1 GTSNPN and CDR2 SVGIG (reference sequence).

V gene TRBV7-2 combines with J gene TRBJ2-3, with D unresolved. The ends were cut back, 1 base at V and 4 bases at J, with 15 bases in the middle. CDR3 size: 16 residues. Per germline, CDR1 SGHTA and CDR2 FQGNSA. Here the CDR3 DNA reads TGTGCCAGCAGCTTAGGGTCGGCAGGTTCCGCAGATACGCAGTATTTT. Translation: CASSLGSAGSADTQYF.

The chain has TRBV5-1 and TRBJ1-5; maybe TRBD1 (6 bases). Germline V gene lookup returns CDR1 SGHRS and CDR2 YFSETQ. The V end lost 3 bases, the J end lost 3 bases, and 13 bases lay between the germline ends. This CDR3 has 15 amino acids. The CDR3 reads CASSSDTGNNQPQHF. The CDR3, as DNA: TGCGCCAGCAGCTCCGATACAGGGAACAATCAGCCCCAGCATTTT.

This chain uses TRBV6-5 with TRBJ2-2, with D possibly TRBD2 on 6 matching bases. V dropped 4 bases and J dropped 5 bases, with 8 bases sitting between them. Germline assignment: CDR1 MNHEY and CDR2 SVGAGI. This CDR3 has 13 residues. The CDR3 nucleotides are TGTGCCAGCAGTTGGGCGGGGACCGGGGAGCTGTTTTTT. It is translated as CASSWAGTGELFF.

The J gene is TRBJ2-7, the V gene TRBV12-3 or TRBV12-4; D call uncertain. V was pared by 2 bases and J by 6 bases, with 5 bases between. This CDR3 is 11 amino acids long. The CDR3 bases are TGTGCCAGCAGTTTACTTGGCGAGCAGTACTTC. Amino acid sequence: CASSLLGEQYF.

The rearrangement joins TRBV2 to TRBJ1-1; D unclear. Trimming cost V 8 bases and J 0 bases, with 10 bases left between them. This CDR3 is 13 amino acids long. Germline CDR1 is SNHLY and CDR2 is FYNNEI. The CDR3 region is CASFAYMNTEAFF. For the CDR3, the DNA is TGTGCCAGCTTCGCCTATATGAACACTGAAGCTTTCTTT.

This clone was seen more than once but under ten times. The rearrangement links TRBV2 to TRBJ1-1, with 7 bases fitting TRBD1. CDR1 SNHLY and CDR2 FYNNEI come from the germline V gene. Trimming took 11 bases from V and 5 from J; bases not matched to a gene: 8. This CDR3 region has 12 residues. As DNA, the CDR3 is TGTGCCGGAAGGGACAGCTGGACTGAAGCTTTCTTT. The encoded protein is CAGRDSWTEAFF.

CDR3 protein: CASSLPGRYEQYF. The CDR3 nucleotides read TGCGCCAGCAGCTTGCCAGGCCGCTACGAGCAGTACTTC. The chain is built from TRBV5-1 and TRBJ2-7; D is uncertain. V lost 1 base to trimming and J lost 3 bases, with 8 bases between them. Germline V gives CDR1 SGHRS, CDR2 YFSETQ. The CDR3 loop spans 13 amino acids.

This clone was detected only once. This chain joins TRBV10-3 and TRBJ1-5; D is perhaps TRBD1 (6 bases). CDR1 is ENHRY and CDR2 is SYGVKD in the germline V gene. V was pared by 2 bases and J by 7 bases, with 15 bases between. This CDR3 spans 15 amino acids. The CDR3 coding sequence is TGTGCCATCAGTGAGAGCGCAAACAGGGAACAGCCCCAGCATTTT. Encoded protein: CAISESANREQPQHF.

The V and J genes are TRBV12-1 and TRBJ2-3; the listed D gene, TRBD1, was not tested against the DNA. TRBV12-1 is a documented pseudogene. The CDR3 has 18 residues. The CDR3 here is CASSFDGSGTDSTDTQYF. The DNA for the CDR3 is TGTGCCAGCAGCTTCGACGGCTCCGGGACAGATAGCACAGATACGCAGTATTTT.

This sequence joins TRBV7-8 and TRBJ2-1; TRBD2 matches 7 bases. J lost 2 bases, V lost 5 bases, and 12 bases had no gene match. CDR1 is SGHVS, CDR2 FQNEAQ, per germline. This CDR3 has 17 residues. The CDR3 protein is CASSQPETSSTYNEQFF. CDR3 nucleotide sequence: TGTGCCAGCAGCCAACCCGAGACTAGCTCGACCTACAATGAGCAGTTCTTC.

The chain is built from TRBV5-1 and TRBJ2-1; D remains ambiguous. Germline assignment: CDR1 SGHRS and CDR2 YFSETQ. The CDR3 sequence is 11 residues long. V lost 4 bases to trimming and J lost 3 bases, with 2 bases between them. The CDR3 protein is CASSDYNEQFF. CDR3 in DNA: TGCGCCAGCAGCGACTACAATGAGCAGTTCTTC.

V and J are TRBV2 and TRBJ1-1, with a weak D call TRBD1 (5 bases). The V end was cut by 4 bases, the J end by 0 bases, with 9 bases between. Germline loops: CDR1 SNHLY, CDR2 FYNNEI. This CDR3 region has 14 residues. The CDR3 DNA sequence: TGTGCCAGCAGTGCACAGGTTTTGAACACTGAAGCTTTCTTT. Translating gives CASSAQVLNTEAFF.

This chain uses TRBV6-5 with TRBJ2-2; D is ambiguous. The CDR3 is made up of 15 amino acids. V was trimmed by 7 bases and J by 0 bases, leaving 12 bases between them. In germline, CDR1 is MNHEY, CDR2 SVGAGI. CDR3 DNA sequence: TGTGCCAGCACCCGACAACCTACGAACACCGGGGAGCTGTTTTTT. Translating gives CASTRQPTNTGELFF.

V is TRBV5-1 and J is TRBJ2-1; 12 nucleotides agree with TRBD1. The ends lost 4 bases at V and 10 bases at J; junction bases unmatched: 9. The CDR3 has 15 amino acids. CDR1 and CDR2 (germline): SGHRS, YFSETQ. In DNA, the CDR3 is TGCGCCAGCAGCGGGGACAGGGGGCTAGCTAACGAGCAGTTCTTC. Residues: CASSGDRGLANEQFF.

This chain links TRBV28 with TRBJ1-5; 10 nucleotides agree with TRBD1. Germline CDR1 reads MDHEN; CDR2 reads SYDVKM. The CDR3 is 14 amino acids. Trimming cost V 5 bases and J 7 bases; bases outside gene matches: 5. The CDR3 bases are TGTGCCAGCAGTCGACAGGGGGCGGGACAGCCCCAGCATTTT. This codes for CASSRQGAGQPQHF. The full variable domain, in which reference TRBV28 and TRBJ1-5 provide the parts outside the CDR3, is DVKVTQSSRYLVKRTGEKVFLECVQDMDHENMFWYRQDPGLGLRLIYFSYDVKMKEKGDIPEGYSVSREKKERFSLILESASTNQTSMYLCASSRQGAGQPQHFGDGTRLSIL.

The chain couples TRBV5-1 to TRBJ2-7, with D maybe TRBD2 (5 bases). This CDR3 has 14 residues. Trimming took 0 bases from V and 2 from J, leaving 9 bases between them. The germline V gene encodes CDR1 SGHRS and CDR2 YFSETQ. In DNA, the CDR3 is TGCGCCAGCAGCTTGGTTCGGGGAGCCTACGAGCAGTACTTC. Translation: CASSLVRGAYEQYF.

The rearrangement uses TRBV7-9 and TRBJ1-3; D gene unclear. Looked up from germline, CDR1 is SEHNR and CDR2 is FQNEAQ (reference sequence). The CDR3 is 15 residues long. Trimming left V 2 bases short and J 3 bases short, with 11 bases between. The CDR3: CASSLKRRLGNTIYF. For the CDR3, the DNA is TGTGCCAGCAGCTTAAAGCGTCGGCTTGGAAACACCATATATTTT. The variable domain in full, completed from reference TRBV7-9 and TRBJ1-3, reads DTGVSQNPRHKITKRGQNVTFRCDPISEHNRLYWYRQTLGQGPEFLTYFQNEAQLEKSRLLSDRFSAERPKGSFSTLEIQRTEQGDSAMYLCASSLKRRLGNTIYFGEGSWLTVV.

The chain employs TRBV4-2 and TRBJ2-5; 7 nucleotides align to TRBD1. The V and J ends lost 5 bases and 2 bases, in that order; junction bases with no gene match: 5. The CDR3 has 14 residues. Germline V gene data show CDR1 as LGHNA and CDR2 as YNFKEQ. The CDR3 sequence: CASSFTGDQETQYF. As DNA, the CDR3 is TGTGCCAGCAGCTTCACAGGGGATCAAGAGACCCAGTACTTC.